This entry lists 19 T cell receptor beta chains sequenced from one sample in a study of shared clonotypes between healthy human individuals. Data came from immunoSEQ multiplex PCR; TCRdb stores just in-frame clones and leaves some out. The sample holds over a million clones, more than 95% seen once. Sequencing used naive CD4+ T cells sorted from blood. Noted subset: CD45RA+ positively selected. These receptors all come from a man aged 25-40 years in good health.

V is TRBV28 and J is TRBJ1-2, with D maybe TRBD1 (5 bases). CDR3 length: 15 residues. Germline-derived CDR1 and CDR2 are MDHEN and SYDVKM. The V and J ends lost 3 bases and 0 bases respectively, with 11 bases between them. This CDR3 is CASSFTGTANYGYTF. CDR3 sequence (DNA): TGTGCCAGCAGTTTTACAGGTACAGCTAACTATGGCTACACCTTC.

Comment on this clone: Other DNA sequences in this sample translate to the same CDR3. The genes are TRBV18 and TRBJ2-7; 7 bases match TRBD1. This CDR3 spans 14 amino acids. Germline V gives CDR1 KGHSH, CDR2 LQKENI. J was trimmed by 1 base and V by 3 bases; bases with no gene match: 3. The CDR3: CASSPKDRSYEQYF. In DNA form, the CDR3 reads TGTGCCAGCTCACCGAAGGACAGGTCCTACGAGCAGTACTTC.

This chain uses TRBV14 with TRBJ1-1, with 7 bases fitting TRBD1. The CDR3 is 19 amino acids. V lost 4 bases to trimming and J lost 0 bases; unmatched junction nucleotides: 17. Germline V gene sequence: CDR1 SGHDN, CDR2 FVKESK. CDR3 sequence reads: CASSRQFGRGGHLNTEAFF. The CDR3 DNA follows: TGTGCCAGCAGCCGTCAATTTGGACGAGGGGGCCATTTGAACACTGAAGCTTTCTTT.

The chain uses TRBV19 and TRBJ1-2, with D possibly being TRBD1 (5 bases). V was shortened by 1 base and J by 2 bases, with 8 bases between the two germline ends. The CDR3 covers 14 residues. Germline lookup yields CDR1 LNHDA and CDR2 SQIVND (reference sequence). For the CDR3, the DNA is TGTGCCAGTAGTATAGTTGACAGCAACTATGGCTACACCTTC. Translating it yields CASSIVDSNYGYTF. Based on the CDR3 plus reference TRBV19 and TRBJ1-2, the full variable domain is DGGITQSPKYLFRKEGQNVTLSCEQNLNHDAMYWYRQDPGQGLRLIYYSQIVNDFQKGDIAEGYSVSREKKESFPLTVTSAQKNPTAFYLCASSIVDSNYGYTFGSGTRLTVV.

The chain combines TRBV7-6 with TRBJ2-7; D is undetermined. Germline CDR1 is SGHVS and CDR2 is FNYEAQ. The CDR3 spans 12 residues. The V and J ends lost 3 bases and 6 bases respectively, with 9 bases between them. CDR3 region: CASSFSLGEQYF. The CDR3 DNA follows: TGTGCCAGCAGCTTTTCCCTTGGCGAGCAGTACTTC.

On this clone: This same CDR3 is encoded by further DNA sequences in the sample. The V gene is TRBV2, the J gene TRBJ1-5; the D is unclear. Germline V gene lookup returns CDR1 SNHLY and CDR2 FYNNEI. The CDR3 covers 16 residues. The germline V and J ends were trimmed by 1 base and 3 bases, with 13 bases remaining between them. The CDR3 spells CASSEGGRRLNQPQHF. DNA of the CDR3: TGTGCCAGCAGTGAAGGAGGTCGCAGACTCAATCAGCCCCAGCATTTT.

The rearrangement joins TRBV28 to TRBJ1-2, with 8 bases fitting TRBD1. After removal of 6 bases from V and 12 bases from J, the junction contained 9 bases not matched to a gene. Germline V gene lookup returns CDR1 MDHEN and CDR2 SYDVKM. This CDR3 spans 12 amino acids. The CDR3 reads CASRSGGSGHTF. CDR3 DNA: TGTGCCAGCAGGTCAGGGGGCTCCGGCCACACCTTC.

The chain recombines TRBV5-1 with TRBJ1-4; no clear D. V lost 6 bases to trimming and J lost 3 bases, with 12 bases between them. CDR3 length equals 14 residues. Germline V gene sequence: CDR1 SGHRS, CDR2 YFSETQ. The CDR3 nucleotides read TGCGCCAGCACCCCGTCCTCGGCTAATGAAAAACTGTTTTTT. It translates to CASTPSSANEKLFF. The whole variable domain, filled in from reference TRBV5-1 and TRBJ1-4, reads KAGVTQTPRYLIKTRGQQVTLSCSPISGHRSVSWYQQTPGQGLQFLFEYFSETQRNKGNFPGRFSGRQFSNSRSEMNVSTLELGDSALYLCASTPSSANEKLFFGSGTQLSVL.

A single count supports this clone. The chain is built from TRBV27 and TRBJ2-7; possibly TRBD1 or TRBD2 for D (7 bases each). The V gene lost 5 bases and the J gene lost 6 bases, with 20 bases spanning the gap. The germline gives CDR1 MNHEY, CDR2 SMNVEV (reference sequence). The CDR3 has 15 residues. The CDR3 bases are TGTGCCAGCAGTCAAACTGGGACTACAGGGGCCGAGCAGTACTTC. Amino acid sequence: CASSQTGTTGAEQYF.

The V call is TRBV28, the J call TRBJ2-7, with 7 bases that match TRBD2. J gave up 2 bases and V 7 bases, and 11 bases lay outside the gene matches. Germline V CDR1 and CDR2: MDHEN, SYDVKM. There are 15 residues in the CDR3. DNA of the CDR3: TGTGCCAGCATGTCTCACGGGAGGATAACCTACGAGCAGTACTTC. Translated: CASMSHGRITYEQYF. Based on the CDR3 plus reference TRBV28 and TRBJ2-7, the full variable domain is DVKVTQSSRYLVKRTGEKVFLECVQDMDHENMFWYRQDPGLGLRLIYFSYDVKMKEKGDIPEGYSVSREKKERFSLILESASTNQTSMYLCASMSHGRITYEQYFGPGTRLTVT.

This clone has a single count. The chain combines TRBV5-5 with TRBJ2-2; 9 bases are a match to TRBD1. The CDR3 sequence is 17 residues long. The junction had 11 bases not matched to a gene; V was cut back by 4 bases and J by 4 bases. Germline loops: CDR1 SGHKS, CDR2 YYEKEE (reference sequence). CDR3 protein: CASSHSQGARGTGELFF. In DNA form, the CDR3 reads TGTGCCAGCAGCCATTCACAGGGGGCGCGGGGCACCGGGGAGCTGTTTTTT.

CDR3 sequence (DNA): TGTGCCAGCAGGGGCACCGGGGAGCTGTTTTTT. It encodes CASRGTGELFF. This chain uses TRBV25-1 with TRBJ2-2; D uncertain. This CDR3 region has 11 residues. Between the trimmed V and J ends, which lost 6 bases and 4 bases, there was a span of 3 bases. Germline CDR1 and CDR2: MGHDK and SYGVNS.

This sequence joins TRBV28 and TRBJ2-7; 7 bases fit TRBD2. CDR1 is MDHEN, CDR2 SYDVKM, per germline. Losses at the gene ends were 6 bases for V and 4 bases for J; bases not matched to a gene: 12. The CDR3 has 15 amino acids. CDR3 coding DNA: TGTGCCAGCAGAGGAGGTGATAGCGGGCAATACGAGCAGTACTTC. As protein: CASRGGDSGQYEQYF.

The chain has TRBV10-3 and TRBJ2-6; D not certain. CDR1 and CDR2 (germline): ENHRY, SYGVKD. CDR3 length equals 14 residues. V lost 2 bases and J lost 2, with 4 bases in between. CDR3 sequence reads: CAISEGPGANVLTF. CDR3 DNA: TGTGCCATCAGTGAGGGGCCTGGGGCCAACGTCCTGACTTTC.

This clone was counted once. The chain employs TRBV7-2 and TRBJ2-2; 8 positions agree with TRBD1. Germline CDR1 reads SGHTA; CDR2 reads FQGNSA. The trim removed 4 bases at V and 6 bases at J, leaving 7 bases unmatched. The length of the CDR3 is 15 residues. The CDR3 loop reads CASSSRRQGPGELFF. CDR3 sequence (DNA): TGTGCCAGCAGCTCTAGGAGACAGGGGCCCGGGGAGCTGTTTTTT.

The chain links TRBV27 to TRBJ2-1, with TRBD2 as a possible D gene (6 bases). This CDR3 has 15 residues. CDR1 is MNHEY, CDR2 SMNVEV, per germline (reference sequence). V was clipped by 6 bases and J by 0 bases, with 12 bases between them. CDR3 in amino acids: CASRTLALSYNEQFF. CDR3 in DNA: TGTGCCAGCAGGACACTAGCCCTCTCCTACAATGAGCAGTTCTTC.

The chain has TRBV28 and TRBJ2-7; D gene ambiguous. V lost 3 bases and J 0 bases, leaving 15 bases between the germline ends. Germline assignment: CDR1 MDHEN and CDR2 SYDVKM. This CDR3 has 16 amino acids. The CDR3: CASSFAGSRSSYEQYF. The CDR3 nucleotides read TGTGCCAGCAGTTTCGCCGGGTCCAGGAGCTCCTACGAGCAGTACTTC.

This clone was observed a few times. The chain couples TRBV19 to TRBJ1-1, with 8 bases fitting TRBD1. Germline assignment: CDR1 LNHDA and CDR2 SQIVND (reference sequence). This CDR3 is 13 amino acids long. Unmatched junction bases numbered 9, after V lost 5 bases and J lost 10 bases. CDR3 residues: CASSGQGRDIAFF. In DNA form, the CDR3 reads TGTGCCAGTAGTGGACAGGGCCGCGACATAGCTTTCTTT. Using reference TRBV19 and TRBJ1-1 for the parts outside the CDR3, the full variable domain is DGGITQSPKYLFRKEGQNVTLSCEQNLNHDAMYWYRQDPGQGLRLIYYSQIVNDFQKGDIAEGYSVSREKKESFPLTVTSAQKNPTAFYLCASSGQGRDIAFFGQGTRLTVV.

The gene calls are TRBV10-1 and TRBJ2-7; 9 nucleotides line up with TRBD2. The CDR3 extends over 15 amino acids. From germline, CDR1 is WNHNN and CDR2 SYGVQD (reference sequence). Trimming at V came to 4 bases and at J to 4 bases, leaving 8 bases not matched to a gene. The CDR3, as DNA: TGCGCCAGCAGTGCGGATAGCGGGAGAATGTACGAGCAGTACTTC. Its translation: CASSADSGRMYEQYF.